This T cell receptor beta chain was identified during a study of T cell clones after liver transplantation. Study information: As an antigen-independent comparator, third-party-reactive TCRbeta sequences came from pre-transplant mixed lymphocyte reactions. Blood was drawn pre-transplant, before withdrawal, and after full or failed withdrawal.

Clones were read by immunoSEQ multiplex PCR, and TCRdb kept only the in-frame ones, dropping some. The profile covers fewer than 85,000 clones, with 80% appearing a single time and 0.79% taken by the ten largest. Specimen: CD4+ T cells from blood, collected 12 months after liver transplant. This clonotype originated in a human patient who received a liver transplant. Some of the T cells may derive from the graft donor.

The CDR3 reads CASSESSGIAYEQYF. The CDR3 coding sequence is TGCGCCAGCAGTGAGTCTAGCGGGATAGCCTACGAGCAGTACTTC. The chain has TRBV10-2 and TRBJ2-7, with 8 bases lining up with TRBD2. J lost 2 bases, V lost 0 bases, and 3 bases had no gene match. The CDR3 is 15 residues long. From germline, CDR1 is WSHSY and CDR2 SAAADI.